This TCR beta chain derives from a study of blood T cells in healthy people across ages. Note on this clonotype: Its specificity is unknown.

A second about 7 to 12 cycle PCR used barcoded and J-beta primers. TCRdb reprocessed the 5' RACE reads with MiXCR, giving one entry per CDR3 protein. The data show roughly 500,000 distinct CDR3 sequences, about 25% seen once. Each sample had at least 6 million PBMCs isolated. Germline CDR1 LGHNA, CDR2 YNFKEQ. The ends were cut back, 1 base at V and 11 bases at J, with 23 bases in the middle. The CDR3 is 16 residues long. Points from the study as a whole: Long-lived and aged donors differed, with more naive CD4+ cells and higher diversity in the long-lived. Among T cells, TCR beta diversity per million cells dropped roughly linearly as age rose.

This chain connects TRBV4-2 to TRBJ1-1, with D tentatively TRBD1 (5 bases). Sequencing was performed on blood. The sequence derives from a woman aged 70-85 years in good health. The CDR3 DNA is TGTGCCAGCAGCCAAGCAAGAGGGGAGACCGGTAGCGGCGCTTTCTTT. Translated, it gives CASSQARGETGSGAFF.